Shown below are 22 T cell receptor beta chains from a single sample sequenced in a study of T cell repertoires in cytomegalovirus infection. TCRdb re-analysed the reads in MiXCR, keeping a single row per CDR3 protein. The sample consists of around 360,000 distinct CDR3 sequences, about 32% of them appearing once. No cognate antigen is known for these TCRs. This specimen consisted of cultured PBMCs, obtained from culture after CMV antigen stimulation. The origin of the receptors is a human donor in good health (CMV status not recorded). Some clones in this sample may be carry-over from other donors' samples.

This clonotype was observed a few times. This chain connects TRBV19 to TRBJ2-5, with D possibly called TRBD1 or TRBD2 (5 bases each). CDR1 LNHDA and CDR2 SQIVND come from the germline V gene (reference sequence). The V gene lost 6 bases and the J gene lost 5 bases, with 19 bases spanning the gap. The CDR3 has 15 residues. The CDR3 spells CASSPPGSRDETQYF. Written as DNA, the CDR3 is TGTGCCAGTAGCCCTCCGGGCTCTCGGGACGAGACCCAGTACTTC.

The chain is built from TRBV28 and TRBJ1-5; possible D gene TRBD1, 6 bases. The CDR3 consists of 16 residues. V dropped 7 bases and J dropped 6 bases, with 22 bases sitting between them. The germline V gene has CDR1 MDHEN and CDR2 SYDVKM. The CDR3 here is CASTFHTGRRRQPQHF. CDR3 DNA: TGTGCCAGCACCTTCCATACAGGGCGCCGGCGTCAGCCCCAGCATTTT.

CDR3 residues: CASSSEALKMNTEAFF. The DNA of the CDR3 is TGTGCCAGCAGTTCTGAGGCGCTAAAGATGAACACTGAAGCTTTCTTT. The chain recombines TRBV27 with TRBJ1-1; D unclear. Between the trimmed V and J ends, which lost 4 bases and 0 bases, there was a span of 15 bases. In germline, CDR1 is MNHEY, CDR2 SMNVEV (reference sequence). This CDR3 contains 16 residues.

This clonotype turned up a few times. The CDR3 bases are TGCGCCAGCAGCCAAGGGGGGTTCGGGATACGTGAGCAGTTCTTC. It specifies CASSQGGFGIREQFF. The chain employs TRBV4-3 and TRBJ2-1; D may match TRBD1 or TRBD2 (5 bases each). The germline V gene encodes CDR1 LGHNA and CDR2 YSLEER. This CDR3 contains 15 residues. The V end lost 1 base, the J end lost 9 bases, and 16 bases lay between the germline ends.

A few counts support this clonotype. The rearrangement uses TRBV7-9 and TRBJ2-1; TRBD2 agrees at 11 bases. V gave up 3 bases and J gave up 7 bases; unmatched junction bases: 5. Germline CDR1 reads SEHNR; CDR2 reads FQNEAQ (reference sequence). The CDR3 has 15 residues. This CDR3 is CASSFSGRAQNEQFF. CDR3 DNA sequence: TGTGCCAGCAGCTTTAGCGGGAGGGCTCAGAATGAGCAGTTCTTC. Together with reference TRBV7-9 and TRBJ2-1, the CDR3 gives the full variable domain: DTGVSQNPRHKITKRGQNVTFRCDPISEHNRLYWYRQTLGQGPEFLTYFQNEAQLEKSRLLSDRFSAERPKGSFSTLEIQRTEQGDSAMYLCASSFSGRAQNEQFFGPGTRLTVL.

This clonotype was observed once. The V and J genes are TRBV5-5 and TRBJ2-3; 7 positions agree with TRBD1. With V trimmed by 5 bases and J by 6 bases, 9 bases remained unmatched. The germline gives CDR1 SGHKS, CDR2 YYEKEE (reference sequence). This CDR3 is built from 14 residues. This CDR3 reads CASRADREPDTQYF. DNA of the CDR3: TGTGCCAGCAGGGCTGACAGGGAACCGGATACGCAGTATTTT.

The chain has TRBV4-2 and TRBJ2-1; 9 bases agree with TRBD2. The CDR3 length is 16 residues. Germline V gene data show CDR1 as LGHNA and CDR2 as YNFKEQ. J lost 3 bases, V lost 4 bases, and 7 bases had no gene match. For the CDR3, the DNA is TGTGCCAGCAGCCCCCCAGCTAGCGGGGACTACAATGAGCAGTTCTTC. This sequence encodes CASSPPASGDYNEQFF.

V usage is TRBV20-1 and J usage is TRBJ1-2; D remains ambiguous. The CDR3 extends over 13 amino acids. V dropped 2 bases and J dropped 7 bases, with 14 bases sitting between them. The germline V gene has CDR1 DFQATT and CDR2 SNEGSKA (reference sequence). The CDR3 is CSARPRRTAGYTF. CDR3 DNA sequence: TGCAGTGCTAGACCCAGACGCACGGCTGGCTACACCTTC.

The J gene is TRBJ1-3, the V gene TRBV7-2, with D maybe TRBD1 (5 bases). This CDR3 is 15 amino acids long. V was pared by 2 bases and J by 4 bases, with 12 bases between. Germline CDR1 is SGHTA and CDR2 is FQGNSA. CDR3 nucleotides: TGTGCCAGCAGCTTAACAGCAGGGAGGGGAAACACCATATATTTT. Translating gives CASSLTAGRGNTIYF.

The CDR3: CAISDLRETQYF. The CDR3 region has the DNA TGTGCCATCAGTGACCTAAGAGAGACCCAGTACTTC. V usage is TRBV10-3 and J usage is TRBJ2-5; D gene unclear. V was trimmed by 3 bases and J by 4 bases, leaving 6 bases between them. Germline V CDR1 and CDR2: ENHRY, SYGVKD. The CDR3 spans 12 residues.

This clonotype was counted at least ten times. V gene TRBV6-1 combines with J gene TRBJ1-3; TRBD1 matches 7 bases. The CDR3 has 13 residues. Germline CDR1 and CDR2: MNHNS and SASEGT. The trim removed 6 bases at V and 2 bases at J, leaving 1 base unmatched. Here the CDR3 DNA reads TGTGCCAGCAGAGACAGGGCTGGAAACACCATATATTTT. Translated, it gives CASRDRAGNTIYF.

The chain is built from TRBV28 and TRBJ2-1; 7 positions agree with TRBD2. This CDR3 contains 14 residues. Germline V gene lookup returns CDR1 MDHEN and CDR2 SYDVKM. J was trimmed by 5 bases and V by 6 bases; bases with no gene match: 7. The DNA for the CDR3 is TGTGCCAGCAGGGTTACTAGCGCCCACAATGAGCAGTTCTTC. Its translation is CASRVTSAHNEQFF.

CDR3 amino acids: CASSFAPTSGNTIYF. The DNA of the CDR3 is TGTGCCAGCAGCTTCGCCCCAACGAGTGGAAACACCATATATTTT. The rearrangement links TRBV7-2 to TRBJ1-3, with D unclear. CDR1 is SGHTA and CDR2 is FQGNSA in the germline V gene. V was cut by 3 bases and J by 3 bases, with 12 bases left in between. The CDR3 sequence is 15 residues long.

The V gene is TRBV20-1, the J gene TRBJ2-1, with 8 bases that match TRBD2. Germline V lookup: CDR1 DFQATT, CDR2 SNEGSKA (reference sequence). The V segment lost 3 bases and the J segment 9 bases; nucleotides outside the gene matches: 1. CDR3 length: 11 residues. The CDR3 loop is CSASGRGEQFF. The CDR3 bases are TGCAGTGCTAGCGGGAGGGGTGAGCAGTTCTTC.

The rearrangement links TRBV19 to TRBJ2-4, with 8 bases lining up with TRBD2. The CDR3 loop spans 14 amino acids. The J segment lost 1 base and the V segment lost 4 bases, leaving 0 bases of the junction unmatched. CDR1 and CDR2 from the germline V gene are LNHDA and SQIVND (reference sequence). The CDR3 loop is CASSSGRAKNIQYF. Written as DNA, the CDR3 is TGTGCCAGTAGTAGCGGGAGGGCCAAAAACATTCAGTACTTC.

In its sample, this clonotype was seen once. This sequence joins TRBV5-4 and TRBJ2-5; 10 bases match TRBD1. Germline CDR1 is SGHNT and CDR2 is YYREEE (reference sequence). The ends lost 7 bases at V and 5 bases at J; junction bases unmatched: 2. The CDR3 is made up of 12 amino acids. CDR3 loop: CASGDRGETQYF. CDR3 nucleotides: TGTGCCAGCGGGGACAGGGGTGAGACCCAGTACTTC.

This sequence joins TRBV7-2 and TRBJ2-6, with 8 bases fitting TRBD1. The CDR3 is 18 amino acids. Germline values: CDR1 SGHTA, CDR2 FQGNSA. Trimming at V came to 6 bases and at J to 0 bases, leaving 10 bases not matched to a gene. CDR3 nucleotides: TGTGCCAGCAGTCGTACGACAGGGGCGGGCTCTGGGGCCAACGTCCTGACTTTC. Translated: CASSRTTGAGSGANVLTF.

The chain recombines TRBV7-9 with TRBJ1-1, with TRBD1 as a possible D gene (6 bases). Trimming left V 2 bases short and J 1 base short, with 11 bases between. Germline assignment: CDR1 SEHNR and CDR2 FQNEAQ (reference sequence). The CDR3 has 15 residues. This CDR3 reads CASSLIGTPNTEAFF. In nucleotides, the CDR3 is TGTGCCAGCAGCTTAATAGGGACACCGAACACTGAAGCTTTCTTT. The variable domain in full, completed from reference TRBV7-9 and TRBJ1-1, reads DTGVSQNPRHKITKRGQNVTFRCDPISEHNRLYWYRQTLGQGPEFLTYFQNEAQLEKSRLLSDRFSAERPKGSFSTLEIQRTEQGDSAMYLCASSLIGTPNTEAFFGQGTRLTVV.

In nucleotides, the CDR3 is TGTGCCAGCAGTTACTCGGGAGGGGCCGGGGAGCTGTTTTTT. Its translation is CASSYSGGAGELFF. The chain uses TRBV6-6 and TRBJ2-2; 7 nucleotides align to TRBD2. This CDR3 is 14 amino acids long. In germline, CDR1 is MNHNY, CDR2 SVGAGI (reference sequence). J lost 6 bases, V lost 0 bases, and 1 base had no gene match.

This clonotype was observed a few times. The chain links TRBV7-2 to TRBJ2-3; 14 positions match TRBD2. The CDR3 has 21 residues. In germline, CDR1 is SGHTA, CDR2 FQGNSA. Losses at the gene ends were 4 bases for V and 2 bases for J; bases not matched to a gene: 17. The CDR3 protein is CASSSLTTSGRVGGFTDTQYF. Written as DNA, the CDR3 is TGTGCCAGCAGCTCCTTAACGACTAGCGGGAGGGTCGGGGGATTCACAGATACGCAGTATTTT.

The chain employs TRBV2 and TRBJ2-1; TRBD2 matches at 7 bases. V trimming: 4 bases; J trimming: 9 bases; junction bases outside the gene matches: 12. The V gene's germline CDR1 is SNHLY and CDR2 FYNNEI. The CDR3 contains 15 residues. The CDR3 region is CASSAGIRASGEQFF. CDR3 in DNA: TGTGCCAGCAGTGCGGGGATCCGGGCTAGCGGTGAGCAGTTCTTC.

V usage is TRBV2 and J usage is TRBJ2-1; 12 positions agree with TRBD1. CDR3 length equals 15 residues. The V gene end was trimmed by 6 bases and the J gene end by 7 bases; junction bases not matched to a gene: 7. Per germline, CDR1 SNHLY and CDR2 FYNNEI. Written as DNA, the CDR3 is TGTGCCAGCAGAACCGGGACAGGGGGCTTAAATGAGCAGTTCTTC. As protein: CASRTGTGGLNEQFF.